These 25 T cell receptor beta chains share one sample of origin, sequenced in a study of T cells after yellow fever vaccination. TCRdb re-analysed the 5' RACE reads in MiXCR, keeping a single row per CDR3 protein. This sample yields a few hundred thousand distinct CDR3 sequences, of which roughly 12% are seen a single time; less than 20% belongs to the top ten. This material consisted of PBMCs, taken on the day of the first yellow fever vaccination. These receptors were obtained from a man between 18 and 35 years old who received the YFV17D yellow fever vaccine.

The rearrangement uses TRBV4-3 and TRBJ2-3, with 10 bases matching TRBD2. The CDR3 has 13 residues. Germline values: CDR1 LGHNA, CDR2 YSLEER. The V gene end was trimmed by 2 bases and the J gene end by 11 bases; junction bases not matched to a gene: 4. The CDR3 region is CASSQKRGGWQYF. CDR3 nucleotides: TGCGCCAGCAGCCAAAAGCGGGGGGGCTGGCAGTATTTT.

This clonotype was seen more than once but under ten times. The gene calls are TRBV12-3 or TRBV12-4 and TRBJ1-5; D not certain. CDR3 size: 13 residues. V was shortened by 1 base and J by 6 bases, with 7 bases between the two germline ends. Here the CDR3 reads CASSLGPGQPQHF. The CDR3 nucleotides are TGTGCCAGCAGTTTAGGGCCCGGTCAGCCCCAGCATTTT.

The J gene is TRBJ2-5, the V gene TRBV6-2 or TRBV6-3; a weak D match, TRBD2 (5 bases). The CDR3 runs to 14 residues. The V gene lost 6 bases and the J gene lost 0 bases, with 11 bases spanning the gap. Germline V gene lookup returns CDR1 MNHEY and CDR2 SVGEGT. The CDR3 is CASSFDGNQETQYF. The DNA for the CDR3 is TGTGCCAGCAGCTTCGACGGGAACCAAGAGACCCAGTACTTC.

This clonotype was picked up a small number of times. The V call is TRBV9, the J call TRBJ2-3; D may be TRBD2 (6 bases). The V gene's germline CDR1 is SGDLS and CDR2 YYNGEE. V dropped 0 bases and J dropped 5 bases, with 10 bases sitting between them. The CDR3 consists of 14 residues. Here the CDR3 reads CASSVGGGRDTQYF. The CDR3 DNA sequence: TGTGCCAGCAGCGTAGGGGGAGGTCGAGATACGCAGTATTTT.

The chain uses TRBV20-1 and TRBJ2-3; unclear D gene. Germline CDR1 reads DFQATT; CDR2 reads SNEGSKA (reference sequence). The CDR3 is 12 amino acids. Trimming stripped 6 bases from V and 5 bases from J, with 12 bases between. CDR3 sequence: CSAAQDVDTQYF. As DNA, the CDR3 is TGCAGTGCCGCTCAAGACGTAGATACGCAGTATTTT.

This clonotype showed up just a few times. The CDR3 is CASSVGAGRSGANVLTF. CDR3 DNA sequence: TGTGCCAGCAGCGTAGGCGCAGGACGATCTGGGGCCAACGTCCTGACTTTC. V usage is TRBV9 and J usage is TRBJ2-6; D call uncertain. V lost 0 bases and J lost 1, with 11 bases in between. The CDR3 runs 17 residues. Germline CDR1 and CDR2: SGDLS and YYNGEE.

There are a few counts of this clonotype. This chain joins TRBV4-3 and TRBJ2-5; 8 bases fit TRBD2. V lost 0 bases, J lost 5 bases, and 5 bases stayed unmatched. This CDR3 has 15 residues. The germline V gene encodes CDR1 LGHNA and CDR2 YSLEER. Here the CDR3 reads CASSQDKAGDETQYF. DNA of the CDR3: TGCGCCAGCAGCCAAGATAAAGCGGGGGACGAGACCCAGTACTTC.

In its sample, this clonotype was seen a few times. The chain recombines TRBV4-3 with TRBJ2-1; 8 bases fit TRBD1. Looked up from germline, CDR1 is LGHNA and CDR2 is YSLEER. V lost 0 bases and J lost 9; bases outside the gene matches: 10. CDR3 length: 16 amino acids. The DNA of the CDR3 is TGCGCCAGCAGCCAAGATTCAGGGGGCGCGGTCAGTGAGCAGTTCTTC. This sequence encodes CASSQDSGGAVSEQFF.

The genes are TRBV6-1 and TRBJ1-2; perhaps TRBD1 as D (5 bases). This CDR3 has 16 residues. V gave up 7 bases and J gave up 0 bases, with 18 bases separating them. Germline-derived CDR1 and CDR2 are MNHNS and SASEGT. The CDR3 sequence: CASTTRGGSANYGYTF. The DNA of the CDR3 is TGTGCCAGCACCACCCGGGGGGGATCCGCTAACTATGGCTACACCTTC.

In its sample, this clonotype was seen a few times. The rearrangement links TRBV5-1 to TRBJ2-1; 7 nucleotides agree with TRBD1. This CDR3 has 16 residues. Germline V lookup: CDR1 SGHRS, CDR2 YFSETQ. The ends lost 4 bases at V and 4 bases at J; junction bases unmatched: 11. This chain's CDR3 is CASSADPGGRYNEQFF. CDR3 in DNA: TGCGCCAGCAGCGCAGACCCAGGGGGTAGATACAATGAGCAGTTCTTC.

The V call is TRBV4-3, the J call TRBJ2-2, with D unclear. V lost 0 bases to trimming and J lost 0 bases, with 17 bases between them. The germline V gene encodes CDR1 LGHNA and CDR2 YSLEER. CDR3 length: 19 amino acids. The CDR3 DNA sequence: TGCGCCAGCAGCCAAGATTGGGCCCCGGCAACCTCGAACACCGGGGAGCTGTTTTTT. It specifies CASSQDWAPATSNTGELFF.

This clonotype was counted a few times. The rearrangement joins TRBV23-1 to TRBJ2-7; D is perhaps TRBD1 or TRBD2 (5 bases each). TRBV23-1 is classed as an ORF, of uncertain function. The CDR3 is made up of 11 amino acids. Trimming stripped 7 bases from V and 2 bases from J, with 6 bases between. CDR3 in amino acids: CASTGPYEQYV. The CDR3 region has the DNA TGCGCCAGCACGGGACCCTACGAGCAGTACGTC.

This clonotype was observed many times. V gene TRBV18 combines with J gene TRBJ2-2; the match to TRBD1 covers 8 bases. The CDR3 is 16 residues long. The germline CDR1 and CDR2 sequences are KGHSH and LQKENI. The ends lost 0 bases at V and 7 bases at J; junction bases unmatched: 7. As DNA, the CDR3 is TGTGCCAGCTCACCACCGGACAGGGCATTAATCGGGGAGCTGTTTTTT. It yields the protein CASSPPDRALIGELFF.

On this clonotype: A much larger clone lies one base from this, so it may be a read error. This rearrangement joins TRBV12-3 or TRBV12-4 to TRBJ2-3; TRBD2 matches at 11 bases. After removal of 6 bases from V and 2 bases from J, the junction contained 4 bases not matched to a gene. The CDR3 consists of 15 residues. The DNA for the CDR3 is TGTGCCAGCAGCCTTAGCGGGGGGGCCACAGATACGCAGTATTTT. Translating it yields CASSLSGGATDTQYF.

The gene calls are TRBV18 and TRBJ1-1; D is undetermined. The germline gives CDR1 KGHSH, CDR2 LQKENI. CDR3 size: 12 residues. Trimming left V 5 bases short and J 8 bases short, with 12 bases between. This CDR3 reads CASSYIGTEAFF. In DNA, the CDR3 is TGTGCCAGCTCATATATCGGCACAGAAGCTTTCTTT.

This clonotype was detected a few times. The rearrangement links TRBV5-6 to TRBJ1-4; TRBD1 is a possible D gene (5 bases). In germline, CDR1 is SGHDT, CDR2 YYEEEE. CDR3 length: 15 residues. The V and J ends lost 1 base and 8 bases respectively, with 15 bases between them. This chain's CDR3 is CASSLLSQGGEKLFF. CDR3 bases: TGTGCCAGCAGCTTGTTGAGCCAGGGTGGCGAAAAACTGTTTTTT.

This clonotype was found a few times. V usage is TRBV19 and J usage is TRBJ2-5; 8 nucleotides align to TRBD1. This CDR3 is built from 13 residues. V was pared by 5 bases and J by 5 bases, with 4 bases of the junction left unmatched. Germline assignment: CDR1 LNHDA and CDR2 SQIVND (reference sequence). The CDR3 nucleotides read TGTGCCAGTAGTCGGACAGGGCCGGAGACCCAGTACTTC. Amino acids: CASSRTGPETQYF. Full variable domain (missing parts from reference TRBV19 and TRBJ2-5): DGGITQSPKYLFRKEGQNVTLSCEQNLNHDAMYWYRQDPGQGLRLIYYSQIVNDFQKGDIAEGYSVSREKKESFPLTVTSAQKNPTAFYLCASSRTGPETQYFGPGTRLLVL.

The table lists this clonotype with a few counts. J is TRBJ2-7 and V is TRBV7-8; 8 bases agree with TRBD1. Per the germline V gene, CDR1 is SGHVS and CDR2 is FQNEAQ. The CDR3 covers 14 residues. With V trimmed by 4 bases and J by 5 bases, 7 bases remained unmatched. The CDR3 protein is CASSWSDRDHEQYV. The CDR3 coding sequence is TGTGCCAGCAGCTGGTCGGACAGGGACCACGAGCAGTACGTC.

There are a few counts of this clonotype. The gene calls are TRBV6-1 and TRBJ2-5; 11 nucleotides agree with TRBD2. Germline V gene data show CDR1 as MNHNS and CDR2 as SASEGT. J lost 3 bases, V lost 3 bases, and 6 bases had no gene match. The length of the CDR3 is 16 residues. The CDR3 bases are TGTGCCAGCAGTGATGGGCCGGGACTAGCGGAAGAGACCCAGTACTTC. Encoded protein: CASSDGPGLAEETQYF.

The table lists this clonotype with a few counts. V gene TRBV5-1 combines with J gene TRBJ1-4; D might be TRBD1 (6 bases). From germline, CDR1 is SGHRS and CDR2 YFSETQ. The V gene lost 4 bases and the J gene lost 6 bases, with 13 bases spanning the gap. CDR3 size: 14 residues. The CDR3 sequence: CASSGGRQDEKLFF. Here the CDR3 DNA reads TGCGCCAGCAGCGGGGGCCGGCAGGATGAAAAACTGTTTTTT.

This clonotype was recorded a few times. The genes are TRBV20-1 and TRBJ1-2; D is uncertain. V was pared by 0 bases and J by 8 bases, with 22 bases between. The CDR3 is made up of 16 amino acids. Germline CDR1 reads DFQATT; CDR2 reads SNEGSKA (reference sequence). This CDR3 reads CSARDNNSPVLRGYTF. The CDR3 region has the DNA TGCAGTGCTAGAGATAATAATTCCCCCGTTTTAAGAGGCTACACCTTC.

This clonotype was detected only a few times. The chain couples TRBV7-2 to TRBJ1-1, with 8 bases identical to TRBD1. V lost 4 bases and J lost 5; bases outside the gene matches: 6. The CDR3 contains 14 residues. CDR1 SGHTA and CDR2 FQGNSA come from the germline V gene. CDR3 amino acids: CASSWGQGATEAFF. CDR3 bases: TGTGCCAGCAGCTGGGGGCAGGGGGCGACTGAAGCTTTCTTT.

The chain links TRBV5-1 to TRBJ1-1; D unresolved. CDR3 length: 12 residues. From germline, CDR1 is SGHRS and CDR2 YFSETQ. Trimming stripped 2 bases from V and 7 bases from J, with 9 bases between. The CDR3 bases are TGCGCCAGCAGCTTTACTGGGTTTGAAGCTTTCTTT. This sequence encodes CASSFTGFEAFF.

This clonotype was counted a few times. The V call is TRBV9, the J call TRBJ2-5, with no clear D. CDR1 is SGDLS and CDR2 is YYNGEE in the germline V gene. The CDR3 is made up of 14 amino acids. Trimming removed 0 bases from V and 3 bases from J, with 9 bases in between. CDR3 nucleotides: TGTGCCAGCAGCGTAGGAGTCAATAAAGAGACCCAGTACTTC. Translation: CASSVGVNKETQYF.

This clonotype occurred a few times. This chain uses TRBV11-2 with TRBJ2-4; 13 positions match TRBD2. Germline V gives CDR1 SGHAT, CDR2 FQNNGV. This CDR3 is built from 14 residues. J was trimmed by 8 bases and V by 7 bases; bases with no gene match: 5. CDR3 in DNA: TGTGCCAGCACCGGGACTAGCGGGGAACACATTCAGTACTTC. Protein: CASTGTSGEHIQYF.